This T cell receptor (beta chain) was observed in a study of shared clonotypes between healthy human individuals. Study findings and constraints: A handful of donors held about 5% of naive CD4 clonotypes in common.

V was pared by 5 bases and J by 5 bases, with 5 bases of the junction left unmatched. Germline loops: CDR1 MDHEN, CDR2 SYDVKM. This CDR3 region has 13 residues. A few counts support this clone. Its antigen is unknown. At deep level, the assay was performed. Only in-frame clones appear in the TCRdb table, and some are missing; sequencing was by immunoSEQ multiplex PCR. The sample lists about 640,000 clones; 72% were seen once. Into CD45RA+ naive and CD45RA-negative memory subsets, the CD4+ cells were split. The J gene is TRBJ1-2, the V gene TRBV28; TRBD1 agrees at 7 bases. The sequencing sample was made of memory CD4+ T cells sorted from blood. Documented subset: CD45RA-negative fraction. The receptor comes from a woman in her 30s in good health. CDR3: CASSRDRLYGYTF. In DNA, the CDR3 is TGTGCCAGCAGTCGGGACAGACTATATGGCTACACCTTC.